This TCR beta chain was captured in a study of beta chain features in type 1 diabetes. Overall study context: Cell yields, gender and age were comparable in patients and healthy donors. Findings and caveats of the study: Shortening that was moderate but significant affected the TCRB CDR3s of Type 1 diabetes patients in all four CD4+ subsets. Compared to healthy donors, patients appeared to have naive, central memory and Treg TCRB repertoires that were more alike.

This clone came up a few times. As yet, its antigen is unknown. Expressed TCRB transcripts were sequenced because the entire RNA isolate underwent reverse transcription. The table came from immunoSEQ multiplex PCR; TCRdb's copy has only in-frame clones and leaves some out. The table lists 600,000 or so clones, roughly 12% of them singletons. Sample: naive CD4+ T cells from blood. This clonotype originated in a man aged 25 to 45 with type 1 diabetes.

CDR3 nucleotide sequence: TGTGCCAGCAGCTTAACGGGAGCAACATCGGAAGATACGCAGTATTTT. The encoded protein is CASSLTGATSEDTQYF. This rearrangement joins TRBV7-8 to TRBJ2-3; D may be TRBD2 (6 bases). The CDR3 loop spans 16 amino acids. V dropped 2 bases and J dropped 5 bases, with 17 bases sitting between them. In germline, CDR1 is SGHVS, CDR2 FQNEAQ.